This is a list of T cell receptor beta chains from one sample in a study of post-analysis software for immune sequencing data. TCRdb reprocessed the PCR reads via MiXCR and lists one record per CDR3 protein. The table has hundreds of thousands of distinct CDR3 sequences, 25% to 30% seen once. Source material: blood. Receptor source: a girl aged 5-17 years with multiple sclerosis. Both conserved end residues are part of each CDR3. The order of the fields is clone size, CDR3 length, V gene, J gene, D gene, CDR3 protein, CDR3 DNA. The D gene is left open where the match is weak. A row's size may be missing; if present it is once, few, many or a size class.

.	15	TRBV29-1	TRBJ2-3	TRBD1	CSVVPGQGSPDTQYF	TGCAGCGTAGTTCCGGGACAGGGTTCCCCAGATACGCAGTATTTT
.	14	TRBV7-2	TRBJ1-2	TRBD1	CASSQRTGHYGYTF	TGTGCCAGCAGCCAAAGGACAGGGCACTATGGCTACACCTTC
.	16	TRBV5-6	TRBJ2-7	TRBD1	CASSSVRTGISYEQYF	TGTGCCAGCAGCAGCGTGAGGACAGGGATCTCCTACGAGCAGTACTTC
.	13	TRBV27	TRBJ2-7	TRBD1	CASSLWGQKWPYF	TGTGCCAGCAGTTTATGGGGACAGAAGTGGCCGTACTTC
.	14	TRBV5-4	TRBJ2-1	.	CASTFPENYNEQFF	TGTGCCAGCACCTTCCCGGAAAACTACAATGAGCAGTTCTTC
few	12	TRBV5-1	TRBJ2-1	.	CASGTGYNEQFF	TGCGCCAGCGGTACAGGTTACAATGAGCAGTTCTTC
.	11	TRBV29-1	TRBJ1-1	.	CSLRRGTEAFF	TGCAGCCTCAGGAGGGGGACTGAAGCTTTCTTT
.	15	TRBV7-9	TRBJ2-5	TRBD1	CATSRPGQGYNEQYF	TGTGCGACGTCTCGTCCGGGACAGGGCTACAATGAGCAGTACTTC
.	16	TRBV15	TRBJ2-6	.	CATSRDGASGANVLTF	TGTGCCACCAGCAGAGATGGAGCTTCTGGGGCCAACGTCCTGACTTTC
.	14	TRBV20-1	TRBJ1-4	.	CSARGPGKEEKLFF	TGCAGTGCTAGAGGCCCAGGAAAGGAAGAAAAACTGTTTTTT
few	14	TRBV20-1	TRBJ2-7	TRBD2	CSATPSGRWGEQYF	TGCAGTGCTACTCCTAGCGGGAGATGGGGCGAGCAGTACTTC
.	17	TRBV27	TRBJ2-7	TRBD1	CASSLIRNRDRGYEQYF	TGTGCCAGCAGTTTAATAAGAAACCGGGACAGGGGGTACGAGCAGTACTTC
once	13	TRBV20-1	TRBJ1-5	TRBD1	CSIGTGRDQPQHF	TGCAGCATCGGGACAGGCAGAGATCAGCCCCAGCATTTT
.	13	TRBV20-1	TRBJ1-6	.	CSARRQGYSPLHF	TGCAGTGCTAGACGGCAGGGGTATTCACCCCTCCACTTT
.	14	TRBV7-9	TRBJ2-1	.	CASSSSTVNNEQFF	TGTGCCAGCAGTTCATCGACAGTAAACAATGAGCAGTTCTTC
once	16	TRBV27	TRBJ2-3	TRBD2	CASSFSRGGPTDTQYF	TGTGCCAGCAGTTTCTCGCGGGGGGGCCCCACAGATACGCAGTATTTT
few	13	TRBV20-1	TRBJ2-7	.	CSASDASSYEQYF	TGCAGTGCTTCCGACGCGAGCTCCTACGAGCAGTACTTC
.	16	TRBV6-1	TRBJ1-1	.	CASSELPNRFTTEAFF	TGTGCCAGCAGTGAGTTACCCAACAGGTTCACCACTGAAGCTTTCTTT
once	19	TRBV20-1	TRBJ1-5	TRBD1	CSARERRQGIVVGNQPQHF	TGCAGTGCTAGAGAAAGGCGACAGGGGATTGTTGTGGGCAATCAGCCCCAGCATTTT
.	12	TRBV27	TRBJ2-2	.	CASMIDPGELFF	TGTGCCAGCATGATTGACCCCGGGGAGCTGTTTTTT
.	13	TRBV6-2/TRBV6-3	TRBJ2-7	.	CASTTYRQYEQYF	TGTGCCAGCACCACATATCGGCAGTACGAGCAGTACTTC
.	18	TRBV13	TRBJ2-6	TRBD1	CASSSDRGTYSGANVLTF	TGTGCCAGCAGCTCGGACAGGGGAACCTACTCTGGGGCCAACGTCCTGACCTTC
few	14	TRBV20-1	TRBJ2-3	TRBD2	CSASQGLATDTQYF	TGCAGTGCTAGTCAGGGACTAGCAACGGATACGCAGTATTTT
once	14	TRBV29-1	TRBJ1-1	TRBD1	CSVATGTGGTEAFF	TGCAGCGTCGCCACCGGGACAGGGGGGACTGAAGCTTTCTTT
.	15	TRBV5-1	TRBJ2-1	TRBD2	CASRTSPSSYNEQFF	TGCGCCAGCAGGACTAGCCCGAGCTCCTACAATGAGCAGTTCTTC
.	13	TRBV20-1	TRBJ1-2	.	CSARSPGYYGYTF	TGCAGTGCTAGATCGCCAGGGTACTATGGCTACACCTTC
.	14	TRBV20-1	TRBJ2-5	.	CSAPVFGGLQTQYF	TGCAGTGCTCCCGTCTTCGGGGGTTTGCAGACCCAGTACTTC
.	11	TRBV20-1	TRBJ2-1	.	CSAGGGNEQFF	TGCAGTGCTGGCGGTGGGAATGAGCAGTTCTTC
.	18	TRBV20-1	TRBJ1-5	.	CSARDLGWQPGYNQPQHF	TGCAGTGCTAGAGATCTTGGGTGGCAGCCAGGCTACAATCAGCCCCAGCATTTT